This T cell receptor beta chain is drawn from a study of T cells in Graves' hyperthyroidism and ophthalmopathy. General study points: Blood held most thyroid clonotypes expanded above 0.001 frequency.

This CDR3 comprises 14 residues. Germline V CDR1 and CDR2: SGHRS, YFSETQ. V gave up 3 bases and J gave up 7 bases; unmatched junction bases: 5. Of note for this clonotype: Its antigen is not identified.

If no ophthalmopathy progression occurred within 18 months, Graves' hyperthyroidism was stable. Uncontrolled infection, other autoimmune disease, pregnancy and lactation each barred patients from inclusion. The PBMCs were sourced from fresh peripheral blood (less than 11 ml). Amplification of TCR beta CDR3 regions was performed using RNA transcripts as template. HTBI primers drove first-round RT-PCR of the TCR CDR3. Each CDR3 protein is one row after TCRdb ran MiXCR on the multiplex PCR reads. The sample yields 300,000 to 450,000 distinct CDR3 sequences, roughly 25% seen once. This clonotype was obtained from a man aged 50 to 60 with Graves' hyperthyroidism. The sample comprised blood. The rearrangement uses TRBV5-1 and TRBJ1-3; 9 nucleotides agree with TRBD1. This CDR3 is CASSSGQGRNTIYF. The CDR3 DNA follows: TGCGCCAGCAGCTCGGGACAGGGAAGGAACACCATATATTTT.